Included here is one T cell receptor (beta chain) sequence, with context. The antigen is unknown. The data originate from a study of beta chain features in type 1 diabetes. Study outcomes and limitations: Still unanswered here is whether HLA type influences TCRB rearrangement.

Trimming took 4 bases from V and 3 from J, leaving 13 bases between them. CDR3 size: 13 residues. Germline CDR1 and CDR2: SQVTM and ANQGSEA. Sequencing targeted expressed TCRB transcripts, as all isolated RNA had been reverse transcribed. Repertoires were generated with immunoSEQ multiplex PCR, while TCRdb's copy carries only in-frame clones and drops some. The sample carries about 200,000 clones, around 9.9% recorded once. The sequenced sample consisted of central memory CD4+ T cells from blood. This clonotype originated in a man aged 18 to 29 in good health. The chain couples TRBV29-1 to TRBJ2-7; D call uncertain. CDR3: CSVAVTYNYEQYF. The CDR3 DNA sequence: TGCAGCGTTGCCGTGACATATAACTACGAGCAGTACTTC.